This TCR beta chain was captured by sequencing in a study of control samples from healthy donors and cancer patients. Looked up from germline, CDR1 is MNHNY and CDR2 is SVGAGI (reference sequence). This CDR3 comprises 15 residues. V trimming: 4 bases; J trimming: 6 bases; junction bases outside the gene matches: 9. Only in-frame clones appear in the TCRdb table, and some are missing; sequencing was by immunoSEQ multiplex PCR. The sample includes under 75,000 clones, just over 90% seen only once; the top ten take 0.95% to 1.5%. The chain links TRBV6-6 to TRBJ2-1; 7 nucleotides line up with TRBD2. This sequence was found in a woman aged 45-59 years with colorectal cancer. The sample comprised PBMCs. CDR3 region: CASSSRTTSPNEQFF. The CDR3 coding sequence is TGTGCCAGCAGTTCACGGACGACTAGCCCCAATGAGCAGTTCTTC.